What follows are 6 T cell receptor beta chains derived from one specimen sequenced in a study of Graves' ophthalmopathy and Graves' hyperthyroidism. Amplification of TCR beta CDR3 regions used RNA transcripts. First-round RT-PCR with HTBI primers preceded a second-round multiplex PCR. Each CDR3 protein gets one entry after TCRdb re-called the multiplex PCR reads with MiXCR. The sample shows almost 750,000 distinct CDR3 sequences, approximately 40% of them seen only once. The sequenced sample was peripheral blood. The source is an adult man with Graves' ophthalmopathy.

The V and J genes are TRBV20-1 and TRBJ1-1; 10 bases line up with TRBD1. Germline CDR1 is DFQATT and CDR2 is SNEGSKA (reference sequence). The V and J ends lost 6 bases and 3 bases, in that order; junction bases with no gene match: 4. This CDR3 has 13 residues. CDR3 sequence (DNA): TGCAGTGCAACGACAGGGGGCTACACTGAAGCTTTCTTT. Encoded protein: CSATTGGYTEAFF.

V and J are TRBV9 and TRBJ1-2, with TRBD1 matching 10 bases. CDR1 and CDR2 from the germline V gene are SGDLS and YYNGEE. The CDR3 spans 14 residues. The V gene end was trimmed by 4 bases and the J gene end by 3 bases; junction bases not matched to a gene: 3. CDR3 residues: CASSPTGGHYGYTF. The CDR3 DNA sequence: TGTGCCAGCAGCCCGACAGGGGGCCACTATGGCTACACCTTC.

Of note for this clonotype: At one boundary the junction diverges from the germline segment, which might be a read error. The chain links TRBV10-3 to TRBJ1-1, with D unresolved. Germline V gives CDR1 ENHRY, CDR2 SYGVKD. The CDR3 is made up of 14 amino acids. This CDR3 is CASSTSFDGYEAFF. In DNA form, the CDR3 reads TGTGCCAGCAGTACATCCTTTGACGGCTATGAAGCTTTCTTT.

The chain combines TRBV24-1 with TRBJ1-5; D gene unclear. The CDR3 has 13 amino acids. Trimming cost V 11 bases and J 6 bases, with 16 bases left between them. CDR1 KGHDR and CDR2 SFDVKD come from the germline V gene. DNA of the CDR3: TGTGCCAGCAGAGTTACGAGCGGTCAGCCCCAGCATTTT. It encodes CASRVTSGQPQHF.

This clonotype was seen a handful of times. The chain couples TRBV7-9 to TRBJ1-3; no reliable D call. Trimming took 5 bases from V and 2 from J, leaving 7 bases between them. Germline V gives CDR1 SEHNR, CDR2 FQNEAQ (reference sequence). CDR3 length: 13 residues. The CDR3 sequence: CASSKLPGNTIYF. CDR3 nucleotides: TGTGCCAGCAGCAAGCTCCCTGGAAACACCATATATTTT.

As concerns this clonotype: A much bigger clone sits one base away, suggesting this may be a read error. The CDR3 bases are TGCAGCGTTTTAGGACAGGCCGAAGAGGCCCAGTACTTC. Protein sequence: CSVLGQAEEAQYF. The genes are TRBV29-1 and TRBJ2-5; 7 bases line up with TRBD1. The CDR3 length is 13 residues. Germline V gives CDR1 SQVTM, CDR2 ANQGSEA.